This entry lists 17 T cell receptor beta chains sequenced from one sample in a study of shared clonotypes between healthy human individuals. Here immunoSEQ multiplex PCR was the method, and the copy in TCRdb shows in-frame clones only, minus some. The data hold 740,000 or so clones, with about three quarters observed a single time. Sequencing was carried out using memory CD4+ T cells sorted from blood. The sample's subset: CD45RA-negative fraction. These receptors all come from a woman in her twenties or thirties in good health.

The genes are TRBV4-1 and TRBJ2-1, with 12 bases that match TRBD2. Germline values: CDR1 MGHRA, CDR2 YSYEKL. The CDR3 sequence is 18 residues long. With V trimmed by 4 bases and J by 0 bases, 7 bases remained unmatched. CDR3 nucleotides: TGCGCCAGCAGCCGCGGACTAGCGGGAACTAGCTCCTACAATGAGCAGTTCTTC. Protein product: CASSRGLAGTSSYNEQFF.

The chain combines TRBV11-2 with TRBJ1-1; D may be TRBD1 (5 bases). The CDR3 contains 15 residues. Germline V gives CDR1 SGHAT, CDR2 FQNNGV. The V and J ends lost 4 bases and 4 bases respectively, with 16 bases between them. The CDR3 is CASSSPGRPTTEAFF. The CDR3 nucleotides are TGTGCCAGCAGCTCACCGGGACGACCAACCACTGAAGCTTTCTTT. The complete variable domain, with remaining parts taken from reference TRBV11-2 and TRBJ1-1, reads EAGVAQSPRYKIIEKRQSVAFWCNPISGHATLYWYQQILGQGPKLLIQFQNNGVVDDSQLPKDRFSAERLKGVDSTLKIQPAKLEDSAVYLCASSSPGRPTTEAFFGQGTRLTVV.

The V call is TRBV6-1, the J call TRBJ2-1; 8 bases agree with TRBD2. The CDR3 totals 15 residues. Germline loops: CDR1 MNHNS, CDR2 SASEGT. Unmatched junction bases numbered 5, after V lost 3 bases and J lost 4 bases. As DNA, the CDR3 is TGTGCCAGCAGTGAGGCGGGAGGCCAGTACAATGAGCAGTTCTTC. Protein sequence: CASSEAGGQYNEQFF.

The rearrangement joins TRBV11-2 to TRBJ2-7; weak D call: TRBD1 (5 bases). Germline-derived CDR1 and CDR2 are SGHAT and FQNNGV. The V gene lost 5 bases and the J gene lost 3 bases, with 17 bases spanning the gap. The CDR3 runs to 15 residues. As DNA, the CDR3 is TGTGCCAGCAGCCCAAGATGGGGCAAGGGCTACGAGCAGTACTTC. Its translation: CASSPRWGKGYEQYF.

In DNA, the CDR3 is TGTGCCAGCAGTTTGTGGAGCCCCCGGCACCCTGGGAATGAAAAACTGTTTTTT. It yields the protein CASSLWSPRHPGNEKLFF. The chain has TRBV28 and TRBJ1-4; D uncertain. This CDR3 has 18 residues. V was shortened by 3 bases and J by 5 bases, with 22 bases between the two germline ends. Germline V CDR1 and CDR2: MDHEN, SYDVKM.

The chain links TRBV5-6 to TRBJ2-5; D gene ambiguous. V was pared by 0 bases and J by 4 bases, with 10 bases between. The germline gives CDR1 SGHDT, CDR2 YYEEEE. This CDR3 is built from 14 residues. This CDR3 is CASSLGSTRETQYF. The DNA of the CDR3 is TGTGCCAGCAGCTTGGGTAGCACGAGAGAGACCCAGTACTTC.

This chain joins TRBV29-1 and TRBJ2-5, with D possibly being TRBD1 or TRBD2 (5 bases each). The CDR3 has 14 amino acids. The germline V and J ends were trimmed by 4 bases and 7 bases, with 19 bases remaining between them. Germline V gene data show CDR1 as SQVTM and CDR2 as ANQGSEA. The CDR3 loop reads CSVGGEKSSGTQYF. DNA for the CDR3: TGCAGCGTTGGAGGGGAGAAAAGTTCGGGGACCCAGTACTTC.

The chain employs TRBV28 and TRBJ2-1; 9 bases align to TRBD1. Germline CDR1 and CDR2: MDHEN and SYDVKM. The V segment lost 9 bases and the J segment 10 bases; nucleotides outside the gene matches: 10. This CDR3 has 13 amino acids. Written as DNA, the CDR3 is TGTGCCAGTGGAGTAGGGACAGGGTTCGAGCAGTTCTTC. Amino acids: CASGVGTGFEQFF.

The chain couples TRBV4-2 to TRBJ2-7; 10 bases line up with TRBD2. Trimming took 1 base from V and 2 from J; bases not matched to a gene: 11. CDR1 LGHNA and CDR2 YNFKEQ come from the germline V gene. The CDR3 is made up of 18 amino acids. CDR3 in amino acids: CASSQGTSGEFDAYEQYF. The CDR3 DNA is TGTGCCAGCAGCCAAGGGACTAGCGGTGAGTTTGATGCCTACGAGCAGTACTTC.

The chain recombines TRBV19 with TRBJ1-1; TRBD1 agrees at 11 bases. This CDR3 contains 15 residues. J lost 4 bases, V lost 5 bases, and 6 bases had no gene match. Germline CDR1 LNHDA, CDR2 SQIVND (reference sequence). For the CDR3, the DNA is TGTGCCAGTAGTCCTACCGGGACAGGGGGCACTGAAGCTTTCTTT. Translation gives CASSPTGTGGTEAFF.

The gene calls are TRBV29-1 and TRBJ2-5, with 8 bases identical to TRBD1. CDR1 is SQVTM and CDR2 is ANQGSEA in the germline V gene. The CDR3 is 13 amino acids. With V trimmed by 8 bases and J by 4 bases, 9 bases remained unmatched. The DNA of the CDR3 is TGCAGCTGTTCGCCAGGGGGCGCAGAGACCCAGTACTTC. This sequence encodes CSCSPGGAETQYF.

This clone has only a few counts. The sample carries other DNA sequences with the same CDR3. The chain has TRBV4-2 and TRBJ1-2; D is possibly TRBD1 (6 bases). Looked up from germline, CDR1 is LGHNA and CDR2 is YNFKEQ. Trimming stripped 1 base from V and 1 base from J, with 7 bases between. The length of the CDR3 is 14 residues. DNA for the CDR3: TGTGCCAGCAGCCAAGGGACAGATAACTATGGCTACACCTTC. Translating gives CASSQGTDNYGYTF.

The chain couples TRBV30 to TRBJ2-1; D not resolved. Germline CDR1 and CDR2: GTSNPN and SVGIG (reference sequence). Trimming left V 2 bases short and J 5 bases short, with 7 bases between. This CDR3 comprises 12 residues. CDR3 DNA sequence: TGTGCCTGGAGTCAGGTGAACAATGAGCAGTTCTTC. Translated: CAWSQVNNEQFF.

The chain links TRBV25-1 to TRBJ1-2, with TRBD1 as a possible D gene (6 bases). Germline lookup yields CDR1 MGHDK and CDR2 SYGVNS. Trimming removed 1 base at V and 12 bases at J, with 15 bases between. CDR3 length: 13 amino acids. In DNA form, the CDR3 reads TGTGCCAGCAGTGAATTGGGAAGACAGGACCACACCTTC. Protein product: CASSELGRQDHTF.

This chain uses TRBV19 with TRBJ2-7; TRBD1 is a possible D gene (5 bases). The V and J ends lost 4 bases and 2 bases respectively, with 21 bases between them. This CDR3 contains 17 residues. Per the germline V gene, CDR1 is LNHDA and CDR2 is SQIVND (reference sequence). CDR3 DNA: TGTGCCAGTAGTAACCCTTTTTCGCGGACATCAGCCTACGAGCAGTACTTC. Amino acids: CASSNPFSRTSAYEQYF.

In nucleotides, the CDR3 is TGTGCCAGTAAGATGGGCAAAGCCGGGGAGCTGTTTTTT. Protein sequence: CASKMGKAGELFF. The chain combines TRBV19 with TRBJ2-2, with no clear D. The germline V gene encodes CDR1 LNHDA and CDR2 SQIVND (reference sequence). CDR3 length: 13 residues. V was pared by 7 bases and J by 6 bases, with 12 bases between.

The chain employs TRBV7-3 and TRBJ2-7, with D possibly TRBD2 on 5 matching bases. Germline V CDR1 and CDR2: SGHTA, FQGTGA. The CDR3 has 13 residues. Trimming stripped 0 bases from V and 5 bases from J, with 8 bases between. The CDR3: CASSLTQRDEQYF. Written as DNA, the CDR3 is TGTGCCAGCAGCTTAACTCAGAGGGACGAGCAGTACTTC.